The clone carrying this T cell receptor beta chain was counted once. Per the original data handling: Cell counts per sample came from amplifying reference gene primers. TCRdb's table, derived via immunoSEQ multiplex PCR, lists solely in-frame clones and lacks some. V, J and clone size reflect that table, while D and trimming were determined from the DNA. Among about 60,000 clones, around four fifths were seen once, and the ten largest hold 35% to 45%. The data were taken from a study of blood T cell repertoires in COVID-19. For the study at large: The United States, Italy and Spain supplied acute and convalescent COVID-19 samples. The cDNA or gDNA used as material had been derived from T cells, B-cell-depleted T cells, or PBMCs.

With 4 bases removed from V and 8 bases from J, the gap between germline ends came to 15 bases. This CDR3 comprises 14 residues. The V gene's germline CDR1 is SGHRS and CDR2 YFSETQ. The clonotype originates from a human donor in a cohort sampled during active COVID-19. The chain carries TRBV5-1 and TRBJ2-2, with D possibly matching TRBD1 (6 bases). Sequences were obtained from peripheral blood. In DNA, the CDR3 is TGCGCCAGCAGCCAGCGAACAGGGTTAGGGGAGCTGTTTTTT. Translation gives CASSQRTGLGELFF.